This TCR beta chain stems from a study of shared clonotypes between healthy human individuals. Study-level points and caveats: The expectation was that sequencing depth would affect clonotype sharing among donors.

The data were produced by immunoSEQ multiplex PCR, yet TCRdb's version contains in-frame clones alone and is incomplete. The sample shows roughly 300,000 clones, over 75% of them seen only once. This clone is a singleton in its sample. Its antigen is undetermined. Within Nashville, Tennessee resided all donors, each a Caucasian adult. The CDR3 runs to 14 residues. In germline, CDR1 is MNHEY, CDR2 SMNVEV (reference sequence). V shed 3 bases and J shed 2 bases, with 11 bases lying between them. The rearrangement joins TRBV27 to TRBJ2-7, with a tentative D call TRBD2 (6 bases). The sequence was collected from a man aged 18-30 years in good health. Sequencing input: memory CD8+ T cells sorted from blood. Indicated subset: CD45RO+ cells pooled with CCR7-negative TemRA cells. The CDR3 here is CASSFGGKAYEQYF. Written as DNA, the CDR3 is TGTGCCAGCAGTTTTGGAGGGAAGGCCTACGAGCAGTACTTC.